This is a list of T cell receptor beta chains from one sample in a study of cytomegalovirus exposure and HLA in healthy donors. Profiled with immunoSEQ multiplex PCR; TCRdb holds only in-frame clones, not every one. This table has over 100,000 clones, 77% appearing once. Sequenced: PBMCs. Receptor source: a man in his forties in good health and CMV-seropositive. CDR3s include the opening cysteine and the closing phenylalanine or tryptophan. Only part of the rows carry a size: once, few, many, or a class if the clone is expanded.

size | V | CDR3
NA | TRBV6-5 | CARIGQMNTEAFF
NA | TRBV19 | CASSTNRLTGNIQYF
NA | TRBV7-3 | CASSPDRDQPQHF
NA | TRBV9 | CASSPTLRTGSYNSPLHF
NA | TRBV7-2 | CASSLGSLYEQYF
NA | TRBV27 | CASSDDGGENTEAFF
few | TRBV6-1 | CASSDPGAGGLDEQFF
NA | TRBV5-1 | CASREDTFPSQPQHF
NA | TRBV5-4 | CASSLATASSYNEQFF
once | TRBV9 | CASSARQGFSGNTIYF